This TCR beta chain comes out of a study of blood T cells in healthy people across ages. PCR was performed a second time for about 7 to 11 cycles using a sample-barcoded 5' primer and a J-beta primer mix. Each CDR3 protein gets one entry after TCRdb re-called the 5' RACE reads with MiXCR. The top ten clones hold approximately 40% of a sample with fewer than 950,000 distinct CDR3 sequences, roughly 50% of them seen once. Regarding the study as a whole: Because donor CMV status was unknown, expanded clonotype changes were possibly confounded.

This CDR3 comprises 13 residues. Trimming removed 4 bases from V and 12 bases from J, with 19 bases in between. Germline CDR1 reads SGHRS; CDR2 reads YFSETQ. On this clonotype itself: Antigen unknown.

The chain recombines TRBV5-1 with TRBJ2-5, with TRBD2 as a possible D gene (6 bases). This TCR was sampled from an elderly man in good health. The sequenced material came from blood. The CDR3 reads CASSPILGGEEYF. The DNA for the CDR3 is TGCGCCAGCAGCCCCATCCTAGGCGGGGAAGAGTACTTC.